The present T cell receptor beta chain was sequenced within a study of blood T cell repertoires in COVID-19. On the study more broadly: Acute and convalescent COVID-19 specimens originated in the United States, Italy and Spain.

In the authors' workflow: The assay estimated nucleated cells by amplifying reference gene primers. Libraries were prepared by immunoSEQ multiplex PCR; TCRdb keeps only in-frame clonotypes and omits some of them. From that table come the V and J calls and clone size; the DNA was used to work out D and trimming. The sample includes about 66,000 clones, 70% to 90% of them seen just once. From germline, CDR1 is SEHNR and CDR2 FQNEAQ (reference sequence). CDR3 length: 15 residues. Trimming stripped 5 bases from V and 3 bases from J, with 13 bases between. The genes are TRBV7-9 and TRBJ2-2; no clear D. Input material: peripheral blood. This TCR was recovered from a woman between 65 and 79 years old with acute or convalescent COVID-19. This chain's CDR3 is CASSPMVTYTGELFF. CDR3 nucleotide sequence: TGTGCCAGCAGCCCGATGGTGACTTACACCGGGGAGCTGTTTTTT.